The 19 T cell receptor beta chains given below trace back to one sample, sequenced in a study of blood T cells in healthy people across ages. A second PCR of 7 to 11 cycles used a sample-barcoded 5' primer and a J-beta primer mix. Each CDR3 protein gets one entry after TCRdb re-called the 5' RACE reads with MiXCR. The sample lists approximately 800,000 distinct CDR3 sequences, about 56% seen once, with roughly 26% in the top ten. Material: blood. The receptor source for this set is a man aged 35 to 55 in good health.

V usage is TRBV5-1 and J usage is TRBJ1-6; D may be TRBD1 (5 bases). From germline, CDR1 is SGHRS and CDR2 YFSETQ. V gave up 0 bases and J gave up 10 bases, with 17 bases separating them. There are 16 residues in the CDR3. DNA for the CDR3: TGCGCCAGCAGCTTGGATGGGGCAGTGATTGGGTCACCCCTCCACTTT. It yields the protein CASSLDGAVIGSPLHF.

A remark on this clonotype: A junction boundary mismatches the germline segment, possibly from a read error. The rearrangement joins TRBV7-2 to TRBJ2-7; TRBD1 matches 8 bases. CDR1 and CDR2 (germline): SGHTA, FQGNSA. The CDR3 is made up of 15 amino acids. In nucleotides, the CDR3 is TGCGCCAGCAGCTTACTGCAGGGGGCTTCCTACGAGCAGTACTTC. Its translation: CASSLLQGASYEQYF.

The chain is built from TRBV28 and TRBJ2-3; 10 bases match TRBD2. The CDR3 length is 16 residues. Germline loops: CDR1 MDHEN, CDR2 SYDVKM. V shed 5 bases, J shed 2 bases, and the junction held 7 bases outside the gene matches. The CDR3 spells CASSKSGRAATDTQYF. CDR3 sequence (DNA): TGTGCCAGCAGTAAGAGCGGGAGGGCCGCCACAGATACGCAGTATTTT.

This chain joins TRBV20-1 and TRBJ2-3, with 9 bases fitting TRBD1. The CDR3 totals 15 residues. The V gene's germline CDR1 is DFQATT and CDR2 SNEGSKA (reference sequence). V dropped 4 bases and J dropped 4; count of bases not matched to a gene: 9. In nucleotides, the CDR3 is TGCAGTGCTATAACCGGGACAGGGTCCCCAGATACGCAGTATTTT. Its translation: CSAITGTGSPDTQYF.

The V call is TRBV7-2, the J call TRBJ2-3; D unclear. The CDR3 totals 14 residues. V shed 3 bases and J shed 1 base, with 8 bases lying between them. Looked up from germline, CDR1 is SGHTA and CDR2 is FQGNSA. The CDR3 here is CASSFSAGTDTQYF. The CDR3, as DNA: TGTGCCAGCAGCTTTAGTGCAGGCACAGATACGCAGTATTTT. Drawing the rest from reference TRBV7-2 and TRBJ2-3, the complete variable domain is GAGVSQSPSNKVTEKGKDVELRCDPISGHTALYWYRQSLGQGLEFLIYFQGNSAPDKSGLPSDRFSAERTGGSVSTLTIQRTQQEDSAVYLCASSFSAGTDTQYFGPGTRLTVL.

Of note for this clonotype: It may be a read error: a sequence one base away is much more abundant. The V gene is TRBV24-1, the J gene TRBJ2-1; D ambiguous. The germline gives CDR1 KGHDR, CDR2 SFDVKD. Trimming left V 6 bases short and J 6 bases short, with 8 bases between. This CDR3 is 12 amino acids long. CDR3: CATSLTVNEQFF. CDR3 nucleotide sequence: TGTGCCACCAGTCTCACGGTCAATGAGCAGTTCTTC.

The V and J genes are TRBV6-5 and TRBJ2-7; TRBD1 matches at 8 bases. The CDR3 is 15 amino acids. CDR1 is MNHEY, CDR2 SVGAGI, per germline. V lost 6 bases and J lost 2; bases outside the gene matches: 9. The CDR3 spells CASSSRDRSPYEQYF. DNA of the CDR3: TGTGCCAGCAGCTCCCGGGACAGGAGTCCCTACGAGCAGTACTTC.

The chain carries TRBV20-1 and TRBJ2-5, with 10 bases matching TRBD2. This CDR3 region has 13 residues. Germline trimming cut 5 bases from V and 3 bases from J; bases unmatched to any gene: 3. Looked up from germline, CDR1 is DFQATT and CDR2 is SNEGSKA (reference sequence). CDR3 coding DNA: TGCAGTGCTCCTCTAGCGGGGGAAGAGACCCAGTACTTC. This sequence encodes CSAPLAGEETQYF.

There are a few counts of this clonotype. The chain carries TRBV3-1 and TRBJ1-2; tentative D call: TRBD1 (5 bases). With 0 bases removed from V and 4 bases from J, the gap between germline ends came to 9 bases. The CDR3 covers 14 residues. The V gene's germline CDR1 is LGHDT and CDR2 YNNKEL (reference sequence). CDR3 nucleotide sequence: TGTGCCAGCAGCCAAGAGATAGGGACCTATGGCTACACCTTC. The encoded protein is CASSQEIGTYGYTF.

Remarks on this clonotype: A read error may produce the germline difference seen at one junction end. The chain carries TRBV15 and TRBJ2-1; 8 bases are a match to TRBD2. Per the germline V gene, CDR1 is LNHNV and CDR2 is YYDKDF (reference sequence). CDR3 length: 15 amino acids. CDR3 sequence: CATSRESGGNNDQFF. As DNA, the CDR3 is TGTGCCACCAGCAGAGAGTCGGGGGGGAACAATGATCAGTTCTTC.

This rearrangement joins TRBV7-9 to TRBJ2-5, with D possibly TRBD2 on 5 matching bases. V was clipped by 10 bases and J by 7 bases, with 25 bases between them. Germline-derived CDR1 and CDR2 are SEHNR and FQNEAQ (reference sequence). This CDR3 comprises 15 residues. CDR3 residues: CATVGRDSPPGTQYF. The CDR3 bases are TGTGCCACAGTTGGACGGGATTCCCCCCCTGGGACCCAGTACTTC.

The CDR3: CASSAGRTGNLLAKNIQYF. In nucleotides, the CDR3 is TGTGCCAGCAGCGCTGGTAGGACAGGAAACTTACTAGCCAAAAACATTCAGTACTTC. V gene TRBV7-2 combines with J gene TRBJ2-4; 7 bases are shared with TRBD1. This CDR3 spans 19 amino acids. CDR1 and CDR2 from the germline V gene are SGHTA and FQGNSA. With 5 bases clipped from V and 0 bases from J, the junction kept 16 bases outside the gene matches.

The sample holds a few counts of this clonotype. This chain joins TRBV4-2 and TRBJ2-1; the match to TRBD1 covers 7 bases. Germline V lookup: CDR1 LGHNA, CDR2 YNFKEQ. This CDR3 spans 16 amino acids. J was trimmed by 0 bases and V by 5 bases; bases with no gene match: 7. Written as DNA, the CDR3 is TGTGCCAGCAGCACCCGGGACAGCAGCTCCTACAATGAGCAGTTCTTC. Translating it yields CASSTRDSSSYNEQFF.

The chain recombines TRBV4-2 with TRBJ2-1, with D perhaps TRBD2 (5 bases). Between the trimmed V and J ends, which lost 0 bases and 4 bases, there was a span of 10 bases. The germline gives CDR1 LGHNA, CDR2 YNFKEQ. The CDR3 covers 15 residues. CDR3 sequence: CASSQESRGYNEQFF. The CDR3 DNA sequence: TGTGCCAGCAGCCAAGAGTCCCGGGGATACAATGAGCAGTTCTTC.

The V call is TRBV12-1, the J call TRBJ2-1; the D call of TRBD2 is as the table states it, not checked on the DNA. TRBV12-1 is listed as a pseudogene. The CDR3 runs 16 residues. CDR3 in amino acids: CASSSGLAGIYNEQFF. CDR3 in DNA: TGTGCCAGCAGCTCCGGACTAGCGGGGATATACAATGAGCAGTTCTTC.

The sample holds a few counts of this clonotype. V gene TRBV12-3 or TRBV12-4 combines with J gene TRBJ1-2; D unclear. The CDR3 loop spans 14 amino acids. V was clipped by 7 bases and J by 4 bases, with 16 bases between them. The CDR3: CASNLPGRSYGYTF. The CDR3 nucleotides read TGTGCCAGCAATCTCCCAGGACGGTCCTATGGCTACACCTTC.

V is TRBV13 and J is TRBJ2-3; no definite D call. Trimming pared 3 bases from V and 2 bases from J, leaving 12 bases between. Germline V gives CDR1 PRHDT, CDR2 FYEKMQ (reference sequence). This CDR3 contains 15 residues. CDR3 protein: CASSLGLGVTDTQYF. The CDR3 DNA reads as TGTGCCAGCAGCTTGGGTTTAGGTGTCACAGATACGCAGTATTTT.

The rearrangement uses TRBV6-1 and TRBJ2-3; TRBD2 matches at 7 bases. The CDR3 runs to 17 residues. V dropped 4 bases and J dropped 2; count of bases not matched to a gene: 12. Germline CDR1 is MNHNS and CDR2 is SASEGT. CDR3 nucleotides: TGTGCCAGCAGTGGCGTGGGACTACCCCTATACACAGATACGCAGTATTTT. Its translation is CASSGVGLPLYTDTQYF.

The chain combines TRBV7-9 with TRBJ2-1, with D possibly matching TRBD1 (5 bases). CDR1 and CDR2 from the germline V gene are SEHNR and FQNEAQ (reference sequence). Trimming removed 4 bases at V and 6 bases at J, with 10 bases between. The CDR3 extends over 13 amino acids. As DNA, the CDR3 is TGTGCCAGCAGCTCCACAGGACCCAATGAGCAGTTCTTC. This translates into CASSSTGPNEQFF. Using reference TRBV7-9 and TRBJ2-1 for the parts outside the CDR3, the full variable domain is DTGVSQNPRHKITKRGQNVTFRCDPISEHNRLYWYRQTLGQGPEFLTYFQNEAQLEKSRLLSDRFSAERPKGSFSTLEIQRTEQGDSAMYLCASSSTGPNEQFFGPGTRLTVL.